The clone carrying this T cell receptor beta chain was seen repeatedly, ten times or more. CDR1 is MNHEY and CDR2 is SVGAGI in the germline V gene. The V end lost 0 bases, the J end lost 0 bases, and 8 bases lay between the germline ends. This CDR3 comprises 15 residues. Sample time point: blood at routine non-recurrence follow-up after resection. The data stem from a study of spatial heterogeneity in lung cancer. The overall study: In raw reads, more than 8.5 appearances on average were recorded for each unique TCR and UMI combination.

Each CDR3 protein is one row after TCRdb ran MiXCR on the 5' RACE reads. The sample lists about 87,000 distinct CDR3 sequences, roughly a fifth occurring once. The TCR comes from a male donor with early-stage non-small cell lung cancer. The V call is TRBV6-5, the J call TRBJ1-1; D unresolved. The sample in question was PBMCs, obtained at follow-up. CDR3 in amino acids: CASSYSNRVNTEAFF. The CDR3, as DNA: TGTGCCAGCAGTTACTCGAATCGGGTGAACACTGAAGCTTTCTTT.